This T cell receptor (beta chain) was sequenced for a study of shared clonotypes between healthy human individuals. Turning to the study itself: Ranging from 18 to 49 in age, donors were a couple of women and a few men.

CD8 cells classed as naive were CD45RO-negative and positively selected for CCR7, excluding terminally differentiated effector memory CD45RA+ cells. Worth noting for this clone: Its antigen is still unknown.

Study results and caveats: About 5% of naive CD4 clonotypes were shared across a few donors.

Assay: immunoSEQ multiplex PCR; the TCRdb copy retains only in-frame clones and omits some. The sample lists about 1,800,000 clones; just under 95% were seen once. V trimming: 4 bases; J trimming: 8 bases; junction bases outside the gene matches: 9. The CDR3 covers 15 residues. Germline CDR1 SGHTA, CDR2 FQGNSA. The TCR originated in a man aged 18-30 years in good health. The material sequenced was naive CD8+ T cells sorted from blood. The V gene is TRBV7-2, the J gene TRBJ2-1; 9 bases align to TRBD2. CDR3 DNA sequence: TGTGCCAGCAGCTCCCCGGCGGGGGGGGTCTATGAGCAGTTCTTC. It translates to CASSSPAGGVYEQFF.